The 29 T cell receptor beta chains given below trace back to one sample, sequenced in a study of persistence of HIV-infected CD4 T cells. Anti-CD3/anti-CD28 beads served as a nonspecific positive control stimulus. CD4+ T cells upregulating both CD40 ligand and CD69 were sorted as responding cells. Sequencing used immunoSEQ version 4 in survey mode. TCRdb's table, derived via immunoSEQ multiplex PCR, lists solely in-frame clones and lacks some. The table lists about 47,000 clones, about nine tenths of them singletons. These receptors have no identified antigens. The sample consisted of CD4+ T cells sorted from PBMCs after approximately 18-hour stimulation, taken from a patient who received antiretroviral therapy. All receptors derive from an adult man with HIV who was CMV-seropositive.

This chain joins TRBV18 and TRBJ2-1, with 11 bases matching TRBD2. The V gene end was trimmed by 2 bases and the J gene end by 9 bases; junction bases not matched to a gene: 6. The CDR3 covers 15 residues. Germline CDR1 and CDR2: KGHSH and LQKENI. The CDR3 is CASSPVLAGGPEQFF. The CDR3 nucleotides read TGTGCCAGCTCACCAGTATTAGCGGGGGGGCCTGAGCAGTTCTTC.

The chain is built from TRBV6-5 and TRBJ2-7; 8 bases are shared with TRBD2. Germline V CDR1 and CDR2: MNHEY, SVGAGI. V trimming: 6 bases; J trimming: 6 bases; junction bases outside the gene matches: 4. The CDR3 spans 12 residues. The CDR3 here is CASSLGRGEQYF. As DNA, the CDR3 is TGTGCCAGCAGCCTCGGGAGGGGCGAGCAGTACTTC.

This chain connects TRBV4-1 to TRBJ2-7; D is possibly TRBD1 or TRBD2 (5 bases each). V lost 1 base and J 3 bases, leaving 10 bases between the germline ends. CDR1 and CDR2 from the germline V gene are MGHRA and YSYEKL. The CDR3 consists of 14 residues. The CDR3 DNA sequence: TGCGCCAGCAGCCAAGGAGGGGTATTCTACGAGCAGTACTTC. It encodes CASSQGGVFYEQYF.

V and J are TRBV7-3 and TRBJ2-1, with 8 bases aligning to TRBD1. The V and J ends lost 5 bases and 6 bases, in that order; junction bases with no gene match: 6. The CDR3 length is 14 residues. CDR1 SGHTA and CDR2 FQGTGA come from the germline V gene. Here the CDR3 DNA reads TGTGCCAGCAGCACGACAGGGGTGGCCAATGAGCAGTTCTTC. Translation: CASSTTGVANEQFF.

V and J are TRBV18 and TRBJ2-7; TRBD1 agrees at 12 bases. Germline CDR1 and CDR2: KGHSH and LQKENI. The CDR3 extends over 16 amino acids. With 5 bases clipped from V and 6 bases from J, the junction kept 11 bases outside the gene matches. The CDR3 nucleotides read TGTGCCAGCTCATCGAAGCCGGGACAGGGGGCTAGCGAGCAGTACTTC. Translating gives CASSSKPGQGASEQYF.

This sequence joins TRBV10-2 and TRBJ2-7, with a weak D call TRBD1 (6 bases). This CDR3 is built from 14 residues. Between the trimmed V and J ends, which lost 3 bases and 5 bases, there was a span of 14 bases. Germline CDR1 WSHSY, CDR2 SAAADI. CDR3: CASSDLGAGDEQYF. In DNA, the CDR3 is TGCGCCAGCAGTGATCTGGGGGCGGGCGACGAGCAGTACTTC.

This rearrangement joins TRBV3-1 (or the pseudogene TRBV3-2) to TRBJ2-7; 11 bases map to TRBD1. This CDR3 region has 14 residues. The V gene's germline CDR1 is LGHDT and CDR2 YNNKEL (reference sequence). The trim removed 4 bases at V and 7 bases at J, leaving 6 bases unmatched. CDR3 protein: CASSLGTGGREQYF. The DNA of the CDR3 is TGTGCCAGCAGCCTCGGGACAGGGGGGAGGGAGCAGTACTTC.

The chain recombines TRBV2 with TRBJ2-1; perhaps TRBD2 as D (6 bases). Germline CDR1 is SNHLY and CDR2 is FYNNEI. The CDR3 covers 11 residues. With 5 bases removed from V and 10 bases from J, the gap between germline ends came to 9 bases. This CDR3 is CASSRDSEQFF. In DNA, the CDR3 is TGTGCCAGCAGTAGGGACTCAGAGCAGTTCTTC.

This sequence joins TRBV7-2 and TRBJ2-1; TRBD2 might be the D (6 bases). This CDR3 spans 16 amino acids. V was pared by 1 base and J by 4 bases, with 14 bases between. CDR1 and CDR2 from the germline V gene are SGHTA and FQGNSA. CDR3 residues: CASSLVGTGIYNEQFF. CDR3 coding DNA: TGTGCCAGCAGCTTAGTCGGGACTGGGATTTACAATGAGCAGTTCTTC. The full variable domain, rest sourced from reference TRBV7-2 and TRBJ2-1, is GAGVSQSPSNKVTEKGKDVELRCDPISGHTALYWYRQSLGQGLEFLIYFQGNSAPDKSGLPSDRFSAERTGGSVSTLTIQRTQQEDSAVYLCASSLVGTGIYNEQFFGPGTRLTVL.

The chain recombines TRBV5-8 with TRBJ2-7, with D perhaps matching TRBD1 or TRBD2 (5 bases each). The CDR3 sequence is 15 residues long. Between the trimmed V and J ends, which lost 7 bases and 0 bases, there was a span of 17 bases. Per germline, CDR1 SGHTS and CDR2 YDEGEE. In DNA, the CDR3 is TGTGCCAGCGGCGACCCGGGACGTACCTCCTACGAGCAGTACTTC. It codes for CASGDPGRTSYEQYF.

V usage is TRBV29-1 and J usage is TRBJ1-1; tentatively, D is TRBD1 (5 bases). Deletions cut 6 bases from V and 0 bases from J, with 8 bases between. In germline, CDR1 is SQVTM, CDR2 ANQGSEA. CDR3 size: 12 residues. CDR3 region: CSVGPLNTEAFF. The CDR3 DNA reads as TGCAGCGTGGGACCGTTGAACACTGAAGCTTTCTTT.

The chain combines TRBV3-1 (or the pseudogene TRBV3-2) with TRBJ2-5; 16 nucleotides match TRBD2. This CDR3 is 19 amino acids long. Looked up from germline, CDR1 is LGHDT and CDR2 is YNNKEL (reference sequence). V lost 0 bases, J lost 0 bases, and 4 bases stayed unmatched. CDR3 nucleotide sequence: TGTGCCAGCAGCCAAGATGGGACTAGCGGGGGGGATTACCAAGAGACCCAGTACTTC. This sequence encodes CASSQDGTSGGDYQETQYF.

The J gene is TRBJ1-6, the V gene TRBV27; D perhaps matches TRBD1 (5 bases). The CDR3 contains 15 residues. Trimming took off 5 bases at V and 7 bases at J, with 15 bases between the two ends. Germline V gives CDR1 MNHEY, CDR2 SMNVEV (reference sequence). The CDR3 reads CASSRLWGENSPLHF. CDR3 bases: TGTGCCAGCAGTCGCCTTTGGGGGGAAAATTCACCCCTCCACTTT.

This CDR3 is CASSSRGRASEQYF. CDR3 nucleotides: TGTGCCAGCAGTTCGCGGGGGAGGGCTTCCGAGCAGTACTTC. This sequence joins TRBV6-6 and TRBJ2-7; the match to TRBD2 covers 7 bases. CDR1 and CDR2 from the germline V gene are MNHNY and SVGAGI (reference sequence). J gave up 6 bases and V 4 bases, and 9 bases lay outside the gene matches. This CDR3 is 14 amino acids long.

The CDR3 nucleotides read TGCGCCAGCAGCTTGGCCATCGGAGGGGGCAACACTGAAGCTTTCTTT. Translation gives CASSLAIGGGNTEAFF. The chain is built from TRBV5-1 and TRBJ1-1, with 7 nucleotides matching TRBD1. CDR3 length: 16 amino acids. Per the germline V gene, CDR1 is SGHRS and CDR2 is YFSETQ. After removal of 0 bases from V and 2 bases from J, the junction contained 7 bases not matched to a gene.

The chain uses TRBV25-1 and TRBJ2-7, with 11 bases identical to TRBD1. Germline lookup yields CDR1 MGHDK and CDR2 SYGVNS. The CDR3 length is 14 residues. V lost 3 bases to trimming and J lost 5 bases; unmatched junction nucleotides: 3. The CDR3 DNA sequence: TGTGCCAGCAGTGAGGACAGGGGGCCCAACGAGCAGTACTTC. Protein: CASSEDRGPNEQYF.

The chain carries TRBV4-2 and TRBJ1-3; D remains unclear. Trimming removed 2 bases at V and 2 bases at J, with 10 bases between. The germline gives CDR1 LGHNA, CDR2 YNFKEQ. The CDR3 runs to 15 residues. CDR3 sequence (DNA): TGTGCCAGCAGCCAACTTTCCGGGGCTGGAAACACCATATATTTT. Amino acids: CASSQLSGAGNTIYF.

The rearrangement joins TRBV6-2 or TRBV6-3 to TRBJ2-7; TRBD2 might be the D (5 bases). CDR3 length: 14 amino acids. CDR1 and CDR2 (germline): MNHEY, SVGEGT. Between the trimmed V and J ends, which lost 0 bases and 3 bases, there was a span of 9 bases. The CDR3 here is CASSYSPAGYEQYF. For the CDR3, the DNA is TGTGCCAGCAGTTACTCCCCGGCGGGCTACGAGCAGTACTTC.

The rearrangement joins TRBV27 to TRBJ2-3; D may be TRBD1 (6 bases). Trimming stripped 5 bases from V and 6 bases from J, with 24 bases between. The length of the CDR3 is 17 residues. Germline V gene lookup returns CDR1 MNHEY and CDR2 SMNVEV (reference sequence). This CDR3 is CASSLLGQRLNTDTQYF. CDR3 DNA sequence: TGTGCCAGCAGTCTATTAGGACAGCGGCTGAACACGGATACGCAGTATTTT.

The chain employs TRBV25-1 and TRBJ1-4, with 10 bases identical to TRBD1. Per germline, CDR1 MGHDK and CDR2 SYGVNS. CDR3 length: 15 amino acids. Unmatched junction bases numbered 7, after V lost 8 bases and J lost 4 bases. The CDR3 region has the DNA TGTGCCAGCGGAGACAGGGGGCGGGGTAATGAAAAACTGTTTTTT. This gives the protein CASGDRGRGNEKLFF.

The rearrangement uses TRBV28 and TRBJ1-3; D ambiguous. Germline V lookup: CDR1 MDHEN, CDR2 SYDVKM. The V end lost 2 bases, the J end lost 4 bases, and 12 bases lay between the germline ends. The CDR3 length is 15 residues. For the CDR3, the DNA is TGTGCCAGCAGTTTAGATACCCGGGCCGGAAACACCATATATTTT. Its protein is CASSLDTRAGNTIYF. The full variable domain, with the rest looked up from reference TRBV28 and TRBJ1-3, is DVKVTQSSRYLVKRTGEKVFLECVQDMDHENMFWYRQDPGLGLRLIYFSYDVKMKEKGDIPEGYSVSREKKERFSLILESASTNQTSMYLCASSLDTRAGNTIYFGEGSWLTVV.

The chain uses TRBV12-5 and TRBJ2-3; no definite D call. Trimming cost V 4 bases and J 3 bases, with 23 bases left between them. The germline V gene has CDR1 LGHNT and CDR2 FRNRAP. The CDR3 is 18 residues long. The DNA of the CDR3 is TGTGCTAGTGGTTCGACCAGACGAGCGATTTTGGGAACAGATACGCAGTATTTT. Translation gives CASGSTRRAILGTDTQYF.

The chain couples TRBV28 to TRBJ1-2; D uncertain. Germline CDR1 MDHEN, CDR2 SYDVKM. Trimming removed 2 bases from V and 8 bases from J, with 9 bases in between. The length of the CDR3 is 12 residues. In DNA form, the CDR3 reads TGTGCCAGCAGTTTACGGCGTGAGGGCTACACCTTC. Translating gives CASSLRREGYTF.

The chain carries TRBV5-1 and TRBJ1-5, with 8 bases identical to TRBD1. CDR1 is SGHRS, CDR2 YFSETQ, per germline. CDR3 length equals 17 residues. V was clipped by 0 bases and J by 0 bases; unmatched bases: 5. In DNA form, the CDR3 reads TGCGCCAGCAGCTTGGGGGCGACAGGGGATAGCAATCAGCCCCAGCATTTT. Translating gives CASSLGATGDSNQPQHF.

The genes are TRBV6-2 or TRBV6-3 and TRBJ2-4, with 7 bases aligning to TRBD1. V was pared by 7 bases and J by 0 bases, with 9 bases of the junction left unmatched. Germline-derived CDR1 and CDR2 are MNHEY and SVGEGT. The CDR3 has 16 amino acids. CDR3 in amino acids: CASTPTRQGAKNIQYF. In DNA, the CDR3 is TGTGCCAGCACCCCAACTCGACAGGGAGCCAAAAACATTCAGTACTTC.

This clone is medium-sized in the sample. The chain couples TRBV29-1 to TRBJ2-7, with TRBD1 matching 10 bases. The CDR3 is made up of 13 amino acids. Germline values: CDR1 SQVTM, CDR2 ANQGSEA. Germline trimming cut 6 bases from V and 5 bases from J; bases unmatched to any gene: 7. CDR3 sequence: CSVLRDRGNEQYF. The CDR3, as DNA: TGCAGCGTGCTCCGGGACAGGGGTAACGAGCAGTACTTC.

The chain couples TRBV11-3 to TRBJ2-2; a weak D match, TRBD2 (6 bases). Germline CDR1 and CDR2: SGHNT and YENEEA. The CDR3 spans 15 residues. The germline V and J ends were trimmed by 1 base and 0 bases, with 6 bases remaining between them. The CDR3 here is CASSLGGANTGELFF. The CDR3 nucleotides are TGTGCCAGCAGCTTAGGGGGGGCGAACACCGGGGAGCTGTTTTTT. The full variable domain, its missing parts supplied by reference TRBV11-3 and TRBJ2-2, is EAGVVQSPRYKIIEKKQPVAFWCNPISGHNTLYWYLQNLGQGPELLIRYENEEAVDDSQLPKDRFSAERLKGVDSTLKIQPAELGDSAVYLCASSLGGANTGELFFGEGSRLTVL.

The chain links TRBV21-1 to TRBJ1-1. TRBV21-1 represents a pseudogene. This CDR3 has 15 residues. The CDR3 region has the DNA TGTGCCAGCACCCGGAGGAAGGAATCGAACACTGAAGCTTTCTTT. Its protein product is CASTRRKESNTEAFF.

V usage is TRBV19 and J usage is TRBJ2-1, with TRBD2 as a possible D gene (6 bases). The CDR3 spans 12 residues. Germline values: CDR1 LNHDA, CDR2 SQIVND (reference sequence). Trimming took 7 bases from V and 10 from J, leaving 14 bases between them. CDR3 coding DNA: TGTGCCAGTACCATTAGCGGTGGAGAGCAGTTCTTC. It yields the protein CASTISGGEQFF.